The TCR beta chain described here comes from a study of cytomegalovirus exposure and HLA in healthy donors. General study findings and limits: Presence/absence analyses treated sequencing depth as roughly uniform across donors. Clonal expansion was found to be greater in HLA-associated TCR beta chains than in equally common others in a later analysis. It was 150 to 200 TCR beta chains that were listed as cytomegalovirus-associated.

As for the donors, each was a healthy bone marrow donor. CDR3 length equals 14 residues. From germline, CDR1 is MNHNS and CDR2 SASEGT. Deletions cut 5 bases from V and 0 bases from J, with 10 bases between. PCR involved 60 Vbeta and 13 Jbeta primers. TCRdb keeps only in-frame clones here, not all; method: immunoSEQ multiplex PCR. The sample has over 100,000 clones; approximately 80% are singletons. A remark on this clone: Its antigen is unidentified.

The chain has TRBV6-1 and TRBJ1-1; D call uncertain. The origin of this receptor is a woman between 40 and 55 years old in good health and CMV-seropositive. Sequences were obtained from PBMCs. CDR3 amino acids: CASSPQTVNTEAFF. DNA for the CDR3: TGTGCCAGCAGTCCACAGACGGTGAACACTGAAGCTTTCTTT.